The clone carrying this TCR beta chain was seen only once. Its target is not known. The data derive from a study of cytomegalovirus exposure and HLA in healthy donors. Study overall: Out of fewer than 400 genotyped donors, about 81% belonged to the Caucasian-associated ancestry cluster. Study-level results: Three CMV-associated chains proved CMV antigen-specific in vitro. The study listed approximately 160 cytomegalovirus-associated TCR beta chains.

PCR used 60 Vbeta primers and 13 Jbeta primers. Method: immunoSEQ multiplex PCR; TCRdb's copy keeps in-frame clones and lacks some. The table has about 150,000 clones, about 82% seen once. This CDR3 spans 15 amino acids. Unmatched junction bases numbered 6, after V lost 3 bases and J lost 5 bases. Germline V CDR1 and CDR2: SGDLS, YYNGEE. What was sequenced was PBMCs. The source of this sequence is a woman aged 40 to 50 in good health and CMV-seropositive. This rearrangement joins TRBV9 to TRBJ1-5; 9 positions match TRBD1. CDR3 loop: CASSATGGRDQPQHF. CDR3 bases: TGTGCCAGCAGCGCCACAGGGGGCCGCGATCAGCCCCAGCATTTT. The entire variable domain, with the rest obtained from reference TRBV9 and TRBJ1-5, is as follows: DSGVTQTPKHLITATGQRVTLRCSPRSGDLSVYWYQQSLDQGLQFLIQYYNGEERAKGNILERFSAQQFPDLHSELNLSSLELGDSALYFCASSATGGRDQPQHFGDGTRLSIL.